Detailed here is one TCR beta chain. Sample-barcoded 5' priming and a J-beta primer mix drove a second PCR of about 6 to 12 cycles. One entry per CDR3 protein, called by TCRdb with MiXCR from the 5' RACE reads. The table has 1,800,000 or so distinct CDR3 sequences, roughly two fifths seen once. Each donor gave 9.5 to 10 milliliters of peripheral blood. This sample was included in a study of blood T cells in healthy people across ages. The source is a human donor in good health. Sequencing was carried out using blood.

This CDR3 reads CASSRWFKAFEVETQYF. Written as DNA, the CDR3 is TGTGCCAGCAGCCGATGGTTTAAGGCGTTTGAGGTGGAGACCCAGTACTTC. The chain combines TRBV3-1 with TRBJ2-7, with D uncertain. The J call may be mistaken, given a closer DNA end match to TRBJ2-5. Germline-derived CDR1 and CDR2 are LGHDT and YNNKEL (reference sequence). The CDR3 length is 17 residues.